Presented here are 30 T cell receptor beta chains from one specimen sequenced in a study of vaccination effects on CD4 cells after COVID-19. Profiling relied on immunoSEQ multiplex PCR, and the TCRdb table lists in-frame clones only, not all of them. This table holds more than 20,000 clones, around 80% found once. Sequencing followed a ViraFEST assay step that expanded antigen-specific CD4+ T cells with viral peptide pools. The culture ran for under eleven days, and then CD4+ T cells were isolated. The person was diagnosed with PCR-confirmed SARS-CoV-2 infection between March and December 2020. What these receptors recognize is not known. The sequences come from CD4+ T cells from PBMCs cultured with a peptide pool, collected before COVID-19 vaccination. The receptors here all came from a human donor who had a prior SARS-CoV-2 infection.

The rearrangement uses TRBV12-5 and TRBJ2-5, with 7 bases aligning to TRBD1. J was trimmed by 4 bases and V by 6 bases; bases with no gene match: 5. This CDR3 is 13 amino acids long. Germline V gene lookup returns CDR1 LGHNT and CDR2 FRNRAP. CDR3 DNA: TGTGCTAGTGGGACGACAGGGTCAGAGACCCAGTACTTC. As protein: CASGTTGSETQYF.

This clone came up a few times. V usage is TRBV28 and J usage is TRBJ2-3; D may be TRBD1 (6 bases). The CDR3 length is 14 residues. V dropped 2 bases and J dropped 3 bases, with 9 bases sitting between them. Germline V gene data show CDR1 as MDHEN and CDR2 as SYDVKM. CDR3 DNA: TGTGCCAGCAGTTTAGCCGGGACAACAGATACGCAGTATTTT. Its translation is CASSLAGTTDTQYF.

The V and J genes are TRBV7-2 and TRBJ2-5; D is unresolved. V dropped 1 base and J dropped 5 bases, with 14 bases sitting between them. Germline values: CDR1 SGHTA, CDR2 FQGNSA. The CDR3 is made up of 15 amino acids. The CDR3 reads CASSLVRLVAETQYF. The CDR3, as DNA: TGTGCCAGCAGCTTAGTACGGCTAGTAGCTGAGACCCAGTACTTC.

The chain is built from TRBV19 and TRBJ1-3, with D perhaps matching TRBD1 (5 bases). V was pared by 6 bases and J by 0 bases, with 12 bases between. The CDR3 is made up of 15 amino acids. The germline V gene encodes CDR1 LNHDA and CDR2 SQIVND (reference sequence). The CDR3 here is CASSWQGDSGNTIYF. The DNA for the CDR3 is TGTGCCAGTAGCTGGCAGGGCGACTCTGGAAACACCATATATTTT.

The rearrangement links TRBV5-6 to TRBJ2-1, with 8 nucleotides matching TRBD2. Looked up from germline, CDR1 is SGHDT and CDR2 is YYEEEE. With V trimmed by 9 bases and J by 9 bases, 14 bases remained unmatched. The CDR3 is made up of 14 amino acids. CDR3 loop: CATLESGRGTEQFF. CDR3 nucleotide sequence: TGTGCCACCTTGGAGAGCGGGAGAGGGACTGAGCAGTTCTTC.

The chain combines TRBV19 with TRBJ2-1; D gene unclear. V was shortened by 3 bases and J by 1 base, with 13 bases between the two germline ends. Germline CDR1 reads LNHDA; CDR2 reads SQIVND (reference sequence). CDR3 length equals 16 residues. The CDR3 protein is CASSIRSTLSYNEQFF. The CDR3 bases are TGTGCCAGTAGTATTCGGAGTACCCTTTCCTACAATGAGCAGTTCTTC. Full variable domain (rest looked up from reference TRBV19 and TRBJ2-1): DGGITQSPKYLFRKEGQNVTLSCEQNLNHDAMYWYRQDPGQGLRLIYYSQIVNDFQKGDIAEGYSVSREKKESFPLTVTSAQKNPTAFYLCASSIRSTLSYNEQFFGPGTRLTVL.

The genes are TRBV5-1 and TRBJ2-1, with 7 bases that match TRBD2. Looked up from germline, CDR1 is SGHRS and CDR2 is YFSETQ. CDR3 size: 14 residues. V shed 4 bases, J shed 6 bases, and the junction held 7 bases outside the gene matches. The CDR3 reads CASSERGPVNEQFF. In nucleotides, the CDR3 is TGCGCCAGCAGCGAGCGGGGCCCGGTCAATGAGCAGTTCTTC.

The chain is built from TRBV6-5 and TRBJ1-3; 7 nucleotides match TRBD1. The V gene's germline CDR1 is MNHEY and CDR2 SVGAGI. The V and J ends lost 4 bases and 8 bases, in that order; junction bases with no gene match: 8. The CDR3 consists of 14 residues. DNA of the CDR3: TGTGCCAGCAGTTTCGGGACAGCATTTGACACCATATATTTT. Residues: CASSFGTAFDTIYF.

V usage is TRBV24-1 and J usage is TRBJ2-2, with 14 bases aligning to TRBD2. Germline CDR1 and CDR2: KGHDR and SFDVKD. V shed 8 bases and J 8 bases; nucleotides not matched to a gene: 9. CDR3 size: 16 residues. In nucleotides, the CDR3 is TGTGCCACCAACAAGCCGGGACTAGCGGGAGAGGGGGAGCTGTTTTTT. Protein sequence: CATNKPGLAGEGELFF.

A few counts support this clone. This chain joins TRBV7-9 and TRBJ2-1, with D maybe TRBD2 (6 bases). The CDR3 loop spans 14 amino acids. Germline CDR1 is SEHNR and CDR2 is FQNEAQ (reference sequence). V was shortened by 4 bases and J by 8 bases, with 15 bases between the two germline ends. DNA of the CDR3: TGTGCCAGCAGCTCCGCATTATGGGGGGATGAGCAGTTCTTC. Translating it yields CASSSALWGDEQFF.

This clone showed up just a few times. The gene calls are TRBV5-4 and TRBJ1-2; TRBD1 is a possible D gene (5 bases). CDR3 size: 14 residues. The V gene lost 4 bases and the J gene lost 2 bases, with 12 bases spanning the gap. Germline V gene lookup returns CDR1 SGHNT and CDR2 YYREEE (reference sequence). CDR3: CASSPEAGNYGYTF. The DNA of the CDR3 is TGTGCCAGCAGCCCTGAAGCAGGGAACTATGGCTACACCTTC.

J is TRBJ2-7 and V is TRBV5-4; 9 nucleotides align to TRBD1. The length of the CDR3 is 15 residues. Germline V CDR1 and CDR2: SGHNT, YYREEE (reference sequence). V gave up 3 bases and J gave up 2 bases; unmatched junction bases: 6. CDR3 loop: CASSSRDRVAYEQYF. CDR3 coding DNA: TGTGCCAGCAGCTCACGGGACAGGGTAGCCTACGAGCAGTACTTC.

The rearrangement links TRBV2 to TRBJ1-4; D is possibly TRBD1 (6 bases). Trimming cost V 4 bases and J 5 bases, with 14 bases left between them. The CDR3 loop spans 15 amino acids. Germline V gene lookup returns CDR1 SNHLY and CDR2 FYNNEI. The CDR3 DNA reads TGTGCCAGCAGTGGGGGGGCGTGGAGAAATGAAAAACTGTTTTTT. Translating gives CASSGGAWRNEKLFF. Full variable domain (rest looked up from reference TRBV2 and TRBJ1-4): EPEVTQTPSHQVTQMGQEVILRCVPISNHLYFYWYRQILGQKVEFLVSFYNNEISEKSEIFDDQFSVERPDGSNFTLKIRSTKLEDSAMYFCASSGGAWRNEKLFFGSGTQLSVL.

This chain links TRBV29-1 with TRBJ1-4, with TRBD1 as a possible D gene (5 bases). With 1 base removed from V and 6 bases from J, the gap between germline ends came to 9 bases. Per germline, CDR1 SQVTM and CDR2 ANQGSEA. This CDR3 has 13 residues. CDR3: CSVEAGADEKLFF. The CDR3 DNA is TGCAGCGTTGAAGCTGGGGCGGATGAAAAACTGTTTTTT.

The chain has TRBV6-1 and TRBJ1-6, with a possible D match to TRBD1 (5 bases). Per the germline V gene, CDR1 is MNHNS and CDR2 is SASEGT. Trimming pared 3 bases from V and 7 bases from J, leaving 13 bases between. The CDR3 runs 15 residues. In DNA form, the CDR3 reads TGTGCCAGCAGTGAGTGGGAGGGGAGGAATTCACCCCTCCACTTT. As protein: CASSEWEGRNSPLHF.

The chain links TRBV4-1 to TRBJ2-7; 13 bases map to TRBD2. In germline, CDR1 is MGHRA, CDR2 YSYEKL. The CDR3 covers 16 residues. V gave up 1 base and J gave up 8 bases; unmatched junction bases: 8. The DNA for the CDR3 is TGCGCCAGCAGCCAAGGACTAGCGGGGGGCCCGCCCCAGCAGTACTTC. Residues: CASSQGLAGGPPQQYF.

This sequence joins TRBV30 and TRBJ1-1; D is perhaps TRBD1 (5 bases). CDR1 is GTSNPN, CDR2 SVGIG, per germline (reference sequence). The CDR3 is 15 residues long. V shed 3 bases and J shed 7 bases, with 21 bases lying between them. DNA of the CDR3: TGTGCCTGGAGATTGGGGACCTGGCAGACGAGTGAAGCTTTCTTT. Translating it yields CAWRLGTWQTSEAFF.

V usage is TRBV9 and J usage is TRBJ2-3; possible D gene TRBD2, 7 bases. Germline lookup yields CDR1 SGDLS and CDR2 YYNGEE. V dropped 0 bases and J dropped 0 bases, with 14 bases sitting between them. CDR3 size: 17 residues. CDR3 in amino acids: CASSVALAGASTDTQYF. CDR3 nucleotide sequence: TGTGCCAGCAGCGTAGCCTTGGCGGGGGCTAGCACAGATACGCAGTATTTT.

The rearrangement joins TRBV5-1 to TRBJ1-4, with 10 nucleotides matching TRBD1. The ends lost 3 bases at V and 5 bases at J; junction bases unmatched: 10. The CDR3 extends over 17 amino acids. CDR1 SGHRS and CDR2 YFSETQ come from the germline V gene. CDR3 in DNA: TGCGCCAGCAGCTGGGGCCGGGACAGGGGACGCAATGAAAAACTGTTTTTT. This sequence encodes CASSWGRDRGRNEKLFF.

In this sample, this clone turned up once. The V gene is TRBV6-4, the J gene TRBJ2-3, with 12 nucleotides matching TRBD2. CDR1 and CDR2 (germline): MRHNA, SNTAGT. The CDR3 has 14 amino acids. Germline trimming cut 3 bases from V and 6 bases from J; bases unmatched to any gene: 1. Written as DNA, the CDR3 is TGTGCCAGCAGTGAAGGGACTAGCGGGGATACGCAGTATTTT. Encoded protein: CASSEGTSGDTQYF.

The chain recombines TRBV19 with TRBJ1-3, with D tentatively TRBD1 (6 bases). Germline values: CDR1 LNHDA, CDR2 SQIVND (reference sequence). This CDR3 comprises 15 residues. With 4 bases removed from V and 0 bases from J, the gap between germline ends came to 10 bases. The CDR3 sequence is CASSTGQNSGNTIYF. The CDR3, as DNA: TGTGCCAGTAGTACCGGACAGAACTCTGGAAACACCATATATTTT.

This clone was counted only a few times. The gene calls are TRBV5-5 and TRBJ1-1; perhaps TRBD1 as D (5 bases). The CDR3 runs to 15 residues. Trimming took off 4 bases at V and 3 bases at J, with 16 bases between the two ends. The germline V gene has CDR1 SGHKS and CDR2 YYEKEE (reference sequence). The chain's CDR3 is CASSRARVGDTEAFF. The DNA for the CDR3 is TGTGCCAGCAGCAGGGCCAGGGTTGGGGACACTGAAGCTTTCTTT. The whole variable domain, filled in from reference TRBV5-5 and TRBJ1-1, reads DAGVTQSPTHLIKTRGQQVTLRCSPISGHKSVSWYQQVLGQGPQFIFQYYEKEERGRGNFPDRFSARQFPNYSSELNVNALLLGDSALYLCASSRARVGDTEAFFGQGTRLTVV.

The chain joins TRBV10-3 to TRBJ2-7; a weak D match, TRBD2 (5 bases). V shed 3 bases and J shed 4 bases, with 13 bases lying between them. The CDR3 length is 14 residues. From germline, CDR1 is ENHRY and CDR2 SYGVKD. CDR3 in amino acids: CAISETGGIYEQYF. Written as DNA, the CDR3 is TGTGCCATCAGTGAAACTGGAGGAATATACGAGCAGTACTTC.

Here the CDR3 DNA reads TGTGCCAGCAGCACGTTGACAGGCCCACGCAAACACTCTGGAAACACCATATATTTT. It codes for CASSTLTGPRKHSGNTIYF. The genes are TRBV7-3 and TRBJ1-3; D is possibly TRBD1 (6 bases). The germline gives CDR1 SGHTA, CDR2 FQGTGA. CDR3 size: 19 residues. V dropped 5 bases and J dropped 0 bases, with 23 bases sitting between them.

J is TRBJ1-2 and V is TRBV7-2; 11 bases are a match to TRBD1. Trimming cost V 5 bases and J 8 bases; bases outside gene matches: 10. The CDR3 runs to 15 residues. Germline V gene lookup returns CDR1 SGHTA and CDR2 FQGNSA. CDR3 nucleotide sequence: TGTGCCAGCAGCCCCAACAGTGGACAGGGGGCAGGCTACACCTTC. As protein: CASSPNSGQGAGYTF.

This clone occurred once. This chain links TRBV18 with TRBJ2-1; 10 nucleotides line up with TRBD2. V lost 3 bases and J lost 4; bases outside the gene matches: 9. Germline CDR1 and CDR2: KGHSH and LQKENI. The CDR3 totals 17 residues. The CDR3 DNA reads as TGTGCCAGCTCACCGTGGTCAACTAGCGGGACTTACAATGAGCAGTTCTTC. The encoded protein is CASSPWSTSGTYNEQFF.

The V gene is TRBV12-3 or TRBV12-4, the J gene TRBJ2-7, with 7 bases that match TRBD2. The CDR3 length is 12 residues. V was clipped by 7 bases and J by 6 bases; unmatched bases: 6. The CDR3 region is CASTLTGGEQYF. In nucleotides, the CDR3 is TGTGCCAGCACCCTAACGGGGGGCGAGCAGTACTTC.

The count of this clone is one. This chain links TRBV6-5 with TRBJ2-7; D is perhaps TRBD2 (6 bases). Germline V gene sequence: CDR1 MNHEY, CDR2 SVGAGI. The CDR3 consists of 14 residues. The ends were cut back, 2 bases at V and 2 bases at J, with 10 bases in the middle. CDR3 nucleotide sequence: TGTGCCAGCAGTTACGTGCGGGACGCCTACGAGCAGTACTTC. It encodes CASSYVRDAYEQYF.

Regarding this clone: A junction end diverges from the germline sequence, so it may reflect a read error. The rearrangement uses TRBV7-7 and TRBJ2-1; D may be TRBD1 (7 bases). The CDR3 contains 15 residues. Germline V lookup: CDR1 SSHAT, CDR2 FNYEAQ (reference sequence). The CDR3 loop is CASSLEGATYNEQFF. The CDR3 DNA sequence: TGTGCTAGCAGCTTGGAGGGGGCGACCTACAATGAGCAGTTCTTC.

The rearrangement uses TRBV9 and TRBJ2-1; 8 positions agree with TRBD2. V lost 4 bases, J lost 6 bases, and 12 bases stayed unmatched. Looked up from germline, CDR1 is SGDLS and CDR2 is YYNGEE. The CDR3 has 16 residues. Written as DNA, the CDR3 is TGTGCCAGCAGCCCTCAAGCGGGGGCCGCAACCAATGAGCAGTTCTTC. This codes for CASSPQAGAATNEQFF.